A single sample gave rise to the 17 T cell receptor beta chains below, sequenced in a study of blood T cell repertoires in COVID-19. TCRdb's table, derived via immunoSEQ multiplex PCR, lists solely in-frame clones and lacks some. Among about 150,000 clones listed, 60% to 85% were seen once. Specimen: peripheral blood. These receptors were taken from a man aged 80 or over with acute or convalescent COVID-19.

As DNA, the CDR3 is TGTGCCAGCAGCCTTGACAGGAGACAAGAGACCCAGTACTTC. It specifies CASSLDRRQETQYF. The chain links TRBV3-1 (or the pseudogene TRBV3-2) to TRBJ2-5, with a tentative D call TRBD1 (6 bases). Trimming took off 4 bases at V and 2 bases at J, with 11 bases between the two ends. This CDR3 contains 14 residues. In germline, CDR1 is LGHDT, CDR2 YNNKEL (reference sequence).

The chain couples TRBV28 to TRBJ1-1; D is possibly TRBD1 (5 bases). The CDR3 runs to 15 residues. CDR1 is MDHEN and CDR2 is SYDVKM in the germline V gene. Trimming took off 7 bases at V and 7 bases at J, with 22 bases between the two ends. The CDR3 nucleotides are TGTGCCAGCACGGAGTGGGGCAGAGAAAGGGGTGAAGCTTTCTTT. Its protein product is CASTEWGRERGEAFF.

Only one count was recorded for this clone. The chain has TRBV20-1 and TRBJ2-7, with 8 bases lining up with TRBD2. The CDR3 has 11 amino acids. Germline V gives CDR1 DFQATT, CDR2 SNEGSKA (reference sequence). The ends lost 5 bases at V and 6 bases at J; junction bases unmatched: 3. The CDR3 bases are TGCAGTGCTGTCCGGGGGGGCGAGCAGTACTTC. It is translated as CSAVRGGEQYF.

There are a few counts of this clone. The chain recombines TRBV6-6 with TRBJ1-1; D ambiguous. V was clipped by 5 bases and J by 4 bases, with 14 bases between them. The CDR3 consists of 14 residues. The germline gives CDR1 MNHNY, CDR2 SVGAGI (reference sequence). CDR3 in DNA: TGTGCCAGCAGTCAACGCGGGTGGGGCACTGAAGCTTTCTTT. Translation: CASSQRGWGTEAFF.

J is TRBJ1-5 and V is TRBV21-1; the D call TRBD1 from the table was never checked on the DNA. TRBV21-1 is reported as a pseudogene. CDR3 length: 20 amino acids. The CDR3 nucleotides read TGTGCCAGCAGCAAAGTCTCAGGCGGCCAGGGACAGAGTAGCAATCAGCCCCAGCATTTT. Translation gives CASSKVSGGQGQSSNQPQHF.

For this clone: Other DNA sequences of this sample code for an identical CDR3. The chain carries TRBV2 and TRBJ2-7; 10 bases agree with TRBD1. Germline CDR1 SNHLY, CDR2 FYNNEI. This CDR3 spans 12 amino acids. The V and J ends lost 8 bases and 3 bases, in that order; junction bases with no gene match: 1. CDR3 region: CASRDRGYEQYF. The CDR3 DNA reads TGTGCCAGCCGGGACAGGGGCTACGAGCAGTACTTC.

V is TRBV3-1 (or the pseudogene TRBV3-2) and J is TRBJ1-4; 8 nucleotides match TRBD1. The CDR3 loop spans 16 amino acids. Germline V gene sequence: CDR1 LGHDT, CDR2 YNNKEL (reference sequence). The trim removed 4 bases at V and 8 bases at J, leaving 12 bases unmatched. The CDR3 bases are TGTGCCAGCAGCCCCCCACGACAGGGGTTGAAGGAAAAACTGTTTTTT. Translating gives CASSPPRQGLKEKLFF.

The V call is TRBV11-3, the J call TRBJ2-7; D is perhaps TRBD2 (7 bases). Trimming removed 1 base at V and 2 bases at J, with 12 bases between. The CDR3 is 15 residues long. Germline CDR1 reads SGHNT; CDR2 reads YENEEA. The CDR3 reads CASSLGGGQPYEQYF. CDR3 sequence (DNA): TGTGCCAGCAGCTTAGGCGGGGGCCAACCCTACGAGCAGTACTTC.

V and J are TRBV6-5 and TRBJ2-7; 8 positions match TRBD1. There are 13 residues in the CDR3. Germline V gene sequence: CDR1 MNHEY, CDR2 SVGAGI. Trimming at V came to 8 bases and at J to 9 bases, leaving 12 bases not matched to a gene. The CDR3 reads CASLGQVQGVQYV. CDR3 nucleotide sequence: TGTGCCAGCCTGGGACAGGTCCAAGGGGTGCAGTACGTC.

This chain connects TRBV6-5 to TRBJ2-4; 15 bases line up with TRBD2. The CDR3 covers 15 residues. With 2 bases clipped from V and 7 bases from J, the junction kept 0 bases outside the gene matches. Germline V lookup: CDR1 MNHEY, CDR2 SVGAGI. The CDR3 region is CASSYGLAGGNIQYF. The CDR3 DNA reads TGTGCCAGCAGTTACGGACTAGCGGGGGGGAACATTCAGTACTTC.

CDR3 in amino acids: CAISESGRENGYTF. In nucleotides, the CDR3 is TGTGCCATCAGTGAGTCGGGCAGGGAAAATGGCTACACCTTC. The chain couples TRBV10-3 to TRBJ1-2, with TRBD1 as a possible D gene (5 bases). CDR3 length equals 14 residues. With 0 bases removed from V and 6 bases from J, the gap between germline ends came to 11 bases. In germline, CDR1 is ENHRY, CDR2 SYGVKD.

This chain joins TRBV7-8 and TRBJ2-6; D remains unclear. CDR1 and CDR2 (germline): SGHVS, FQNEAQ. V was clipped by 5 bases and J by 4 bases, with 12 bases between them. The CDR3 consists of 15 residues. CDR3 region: CASSVRGLGANVLTF. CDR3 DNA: TGTGCCAGCAGCGTGAGAGGCCTCGGGGCCAACGTCCTGACTTTC.

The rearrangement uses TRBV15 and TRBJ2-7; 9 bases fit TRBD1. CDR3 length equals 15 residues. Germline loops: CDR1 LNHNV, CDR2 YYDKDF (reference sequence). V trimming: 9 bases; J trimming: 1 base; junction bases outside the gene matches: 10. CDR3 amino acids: CATGQGGWGSYEQYF. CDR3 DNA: TGTGCCACGGGACAGGGAGGTTGGGGGTCCTACGAGCAGTACTTC.

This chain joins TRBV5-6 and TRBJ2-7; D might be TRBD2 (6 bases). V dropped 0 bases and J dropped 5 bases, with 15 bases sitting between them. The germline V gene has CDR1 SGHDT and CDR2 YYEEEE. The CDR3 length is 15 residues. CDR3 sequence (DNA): TGTGCCAGCAGCTTGGTCCCAGGAGGGGTGGACGAGCAGTACGTC. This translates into CASSLVPGGVDEQYV.

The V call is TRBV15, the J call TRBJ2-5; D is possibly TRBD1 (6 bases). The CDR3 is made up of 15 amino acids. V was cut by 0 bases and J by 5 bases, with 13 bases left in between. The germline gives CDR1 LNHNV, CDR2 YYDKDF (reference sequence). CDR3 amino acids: CATSRDVGAGETQYF. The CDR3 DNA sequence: TGTGCCACCAGCAGAGACGTGGGGGCGGGTGAGACCCAGTACTTC. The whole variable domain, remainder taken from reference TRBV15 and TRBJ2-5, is DAMVIQNPRYQVTQFGKPVTLSCSQTLNHNVMYWYQQKSSQAPKLLFHYYDKDFNNEADTPDNFQSRRPNTSFCFLDIRSPGLGDTAMYLCATSRDVGAGETQYFGPGTRLLVL.

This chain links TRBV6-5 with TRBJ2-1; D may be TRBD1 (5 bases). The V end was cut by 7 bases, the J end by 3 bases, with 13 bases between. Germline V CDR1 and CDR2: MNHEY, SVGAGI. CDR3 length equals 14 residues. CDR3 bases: TGTGCCAGCACCCCCCAGGGCTACTACAATGAGCAGTTCTTC. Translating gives CASTPQGYYNEQFF.

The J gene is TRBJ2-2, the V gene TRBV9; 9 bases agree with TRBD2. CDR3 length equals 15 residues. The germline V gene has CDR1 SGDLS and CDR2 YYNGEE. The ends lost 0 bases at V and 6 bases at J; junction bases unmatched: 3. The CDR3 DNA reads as TGTGCCAGCAGCGTAGCGGCGGGGGGGCCCGGGGAGCTGTTTTTT. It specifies CASSVAAGGPGELFF.